The clone carrying this TCR beta chain has more than one count but fewer than ten. These data originate in a study of T cells in Graves' hyperthyroidism and ophthalmopathy. Germline V gene sequence: CDR1 MNHEY, CDR2 SMNVEV (reference sequence). The CDR3 sequence is 12 residues long. V lost 4 bases, J lost 4 bases, and 7 bases lay in between. Amplified TCR beta CDR3 regions came from RNA transcripts. The HTBI primer set was used in a first-round RT-PCR of the TCR CDR3. TCRdb passed the multiplex PCR reads through MiXCR, listing each CDR3 protein once. The sample contains around 430,000 distinct CDR3 sequences, about 15% of which appear only once.

The material sequenced was blood. The clonotype comes from a woman in her twenties or thirties with Graves' hyperthyroidism. The V call is TRBV27, the J call TRBJ1-1; no reliable D call. In DNA form, the CDR3 reads TGTGCCAGCAGTTCCGGAAGCACTGAAGCTTTCTTT. Translated, it gives CASSSGSTEAFF.